This is a list of T cell receptor beta chains from one sample in a study of T cell responses to AZD1222 COVID-19 vaccine. The repertoire was sequenced with immunoSEQ multiplex PCR; TCRdb's copy has only in-frame clones and lacks some. Seen here are 150,000 or so clones, 75% to 95% observed once, and the top ten hold about 1.5%. The sample here was peripheral blood, taken on day 0 of AZD1222 vaccination. These receptors all come from an adult in good health. The CDR3 runs from the conserved cysteine through the conserved F or W. D genes are given only for firm matches. The size of a clone is reported for some rows only, either as once, few or many, or as a class for expanded clones.

abundance	v_gene	j_gene	d_gene	CDR3aa	CDR3nt
NA	TRBV2	TRBJ1-4	TRBD1	CASRGTGNGEKLFF	TGTGCCAGCAGGGGGACAGGGAACGGTGAAAAACTGTTTTTT
NA	TRBV18	TRBJ1-4	NA	CASSPADWTLIGEKLFF	TGTGCCAGCTCACCCGCGGATTGGACCTTGATTGGGGAAAAACTGTTTTTT
NA	TRBV7-2	TRBJ1-5	TRBD1	CASSLGSRRGQGNQPQHF	TGTGCCAGCAGCTTAGGATCCAGGAGGGGGCAGGGCAATCAGCCCCAGCATTTT
NA	TRBV19	TRBJ2-1	NA	CASSMQNEQFF	TGTGCCAGTAGTATGCAGAATGAGCAGTTCTTC
NA	TRBV15	TRBJ2-7	NA	CATSRDRTGREQYF	TGTGCCACCAGCAGAGATCGGACTGGACGCGAGCAGTACTTC
once	TRBV12-5	TRBJ1-4	NA	CASGLVDAGIEKLFF	TGTGCTAGTGGTTTGGTAGACGCAGGGATTGAAAAACTGTTTTTT
NA	TRBV6-2/TRBV6-3	TRBJ2-7	NA	CASSSTGPHEQYF	TGTGCCAGCAGTTCGACAGGTCCCCACGAGCAGTACTTC
NA	TRBV12-3/TRBV12-4	TRBJ1-1	NA	CASSLGRGEAFF	TGTGCCAGCAGTTTGGGAAGGGGTGAGGCTTTCTTT
NA	TRBV9	TRBJ2-7	NA	CASSVGTPTRQYF	TGTGCCAGCAGCGTGGGGACTCCAACACGACAGTACTTC
NA	TRBV5-4	TRBJ2-1	TRBD2	CASSFGGGSSYNEQFF	TGTGCCAGCAGCTTCGGCGGGGGGAGCTCCTACAATGAGCAGTTCTTC
NA	TRBV4-2	TRBJ1-1	NA	CASSQGTGTDTEAFF	TGTGCCAGCAGCCAAGGAACAGGGACGGACACTGAAGCTTTCTTT
NA	TRBV7-9	TRBJ2-7	TRBD2	CASSLQGGSYEQYF	TGTGCCAGCAGCTTACAGGGAGGGTCCTACGAGCAGTACTTC
NA	TRBV5-6	TRBJ2-7	NA	CASSLPLDGSYEQYF	TGTGCCAGCAGCTTACCTTTGGACGGTTCCTACGAGCAGTACTTC
NA	TRBV10-3	TRBJ2-7	NA	CAITSGSEQYF	TGTGCCATCACTTCAGGGAGTGAGCAGTACTTC
NA	TRBV6-5	TRBJ1-2	TRBD1	CASSFRDRGYGYTF	TGTGCCAGCAGTTTCCGGGACAGAGGCTATGGCTACACCTTC